Below are 29 T cell receptor beta chains sequenced from a single sample in a study of identical twins. MiXCR, applied by TCRdb to the 5' RACE reads, yields one record per CDR3 protein. The sample lists 200,000 to 250,000 distinct CDR3 sequences, 6% to 7% occurring once. These data also featured in a second study, about T cells expressing NK-cell markers.

Sequenced sample: CD8+ T cells sorted from blood. Source of these receptors: a young woman in good health.

The chain has TRBV4-3 and TRBJ1-2; 7 bases agree with TRBD1. V lost 4 bases, J lost 3 bases, and 5 bases stayed unmatched. The CDR3 spans 14 residues. Per the germline V gene, CDR1 is LGHNA and CDR2 is YSLEER. The DNA for the CDR3 is TGCGCCAGCAGCCCGGGACAGACTTACTATGGCTACACCTTC. As protein: CASSPGQTYYGYTF.

The chain carries TRBV11-3 and TRBJ2-1, with D perhaps assigned TRBD1 or TRBD2 (6 bases each). The CDR3 is 15 residues long. V shed 7 bases and J shed 8 bases, with 21 bases lying between them. Per germline, CDR1 SGHNT and CDR2 YENEEA. Written as DNA, the CDR3 is TGTGCCAGCACCGAGTGGGACCGGGGGCAAGATGAGCAGTTCTTC. Its translation: CASTEWDRGQDEQFF.

This clonotype was seen ten or more times. The chain joins TRBV2 to TRBJ2-3; D is unclear. The CDR3 spans 16 residues. Trimming cost V 4 bases and J 2 bases, with 16 bases left between them. CDR1 is SNHLY, CDR2 FYNNEI, per germline. The CDR3, as DNA: TGTGCCAGCAGTGGGGATCCCCTCCGTGTCACAGATACGCAGTATTTT. Protein product: CASSGDPLRVTDTQYF.

This clonotype showed up many times. This chain joins TRBV7-9 and TRBJ2-3; perhaps TRBD2 as D (5 bases). From germline, CDR1 is SEHNR and CDR2 FQNEAQ (reference sequence). This CDR3 comprises 14 residues. Trimming took 5 bases from V and 4 from J, leaving 13 bases between them. The DNA of the CDR3 is TGTGCCAGCAGCCAAGAACTAGGACCAGATACGCAGTATTTT. Amino acids: CASSQELGPDTQYF.

The chain is built from TRBV20-1 and TRBJ2-1, with 10 bases identical to TRBD2. The CDR3 consists of 17 residues. Losses at the gene ends were 1 base for V and 8 bases for J; bases not matched to a gene: 14. Germline-derived CDR1 and CDR2 are DFQATT and SNEGSKA (reference sequence). This chain's CDR3 is CSARGIRTSGASDEQFF. For the CDR3, the DNA is TGCAGTGCTAGAGGCATCCGGACTAGCGGAGCTTCGGATGAGCAGTTCTTC.

This clonotype has only a few counts. The chain combines TRBV12-3 or TRBV12-4 with TRBJ2-1, with 9 positions matching TRBD2. The CDR3 sequence is 15 residues long. Trimming cost V 2 bases and J 8 bases; bases outside gene matches: 7. CDR3 DNA sequence: TGTGCCAGCAGTTTATTCCTAGCGGGAATTGATGAGCAGTTCTTC. Its translation: CASSLFLAGIDEQFF.

The gene calls are TRBV10-1 and TRBJ2-2, with a tentative D call TRBD1 (6 bases). V lost 0 bases and J lost 4, with 12 bases in between. Per the germline V gene, CDR1 is WNHNN and CDR2 is SYGVQD (reference sequence). This CDR3 region has 16 residues. In DNA form, the CDR3 reads TGCGCCAGCAGTGAGTCGGGGGCGCATGTCACCGGGGAGCTGTTTTTT. Translated: CASSESGAHVTGELFF.

This clonotype was observed many times. This chain uses TRBV12-3 or TRBV12-4 with TRBJ2-1, with 7 bases identical to TRBD2. The CDR3 has 13 residues. V shed 5 bases and J 7 bases; nucleotides not matched to a gene: 5. The CDR3 coding sequence is TGTGCCAGCAGTCCGACTAGCCAGAATGAGCAGTTCTTC. It yields the protein CASSPTSQNEQFF.

There are a few counts of this clonotype. CDR3 amino acids: CASSSRTSGSPDEQFF. CDR3 DNA sequence: TGTGCCAGCAGCTCCAGGACTAGCGGGAGCCCAGATGAGCAGTTCTTC. This chain joins TRBV11-2 and TRBJ2-1, with 13 positions matching TRBD2. Germline lookup yields CDR1 SGHAT and CDR2 FQNNGV. CDR3 length: 16 residues. V shed 4 bases and J 8 bases; nucleotides not matched to a gene: 8.

The chain employs TRBV9 and TRBJ1-1, with 10 bases lining up with TRBD1. This CDR3 region has 19 residues. V dropped 5 bases and J dropped 0; count of bases not matched to a gene: 16. Germline CDR1 reads SGDLS; CDR2 reads YYNGEE. The CDR3 sequence: CASRDITTGTGVVNTEAFF. Here the CDR3 DNA reads TGTGCCAGCAGAGACATTACCACCGGGACAGGGGTGGTGAACACTGAAGCTTTCTTT. Together with reference TRBV9 and TRBJ1-1, the CDR3 gives the full variable domain: DSGVTQTPKHLITATGQRVTLRCSPRSGDLSVYWYQQSLDQGLQFLIQYYNGEERAKGNILERFSAQQFPDLHSELNLSSLELGDSALYFCASRDITTGTGVVNTEAFFGQGTRLTVV.

This clonotype was seen at least ten times. This chain connects TRBV12-3 or TRBV12-4 to TRBJ2-6; a possible D gene is TRBD1 (5 bases). V lost 9 bases and J lost 2, with 17 bases in between. The CDR3 is 16 residues long. CDR3 in amino acids: CASSGAAPAGANVLTF. CDR3 DNA: TGTGCCAGTTCTGGGGCGGCCCCGGCTGGGGCCAACGTCCTGACTTTC.

The rearrangement links TRBV21-1 to TRBJ2-2. TRBV21-1 is noted as a pseudogene. This CDR3 is 11 amino acids long. This chain's CDR3 is CASHNTGELFF. In nucleotides, the CDR3 is TGTGCCAGCCACAACACCGGGGAGCTGTTTTTT.

The chain carries TRBV7-7 and TRBJ2-1; D remains unclear. This CDR3 is built from 12 residues. With 5 bases removed from V and 6 bases from J, the gap between germline ends came to 8 bases. CDR1 is SSHAT and CDR2 is FNYEAQ in the germline V gene (reference sequence). The CDR3 spells CASSPISNEQFF. CDR3 coding DNA: TGTGCCAGCAGCCCTATCTCCAATGAGCAGTTCTTC.

In this sample, this clonotype turned up a few times. V and J are TRBV3-1 and TRBJ1-1; D gene unclear. V was pared by 2 bases and J by 4 bases, with 14 bases between. This CDR3 has 15 amino acids. CDR1 is LGHDT and CDR2 is YNNKEL in the germline V gene (reference sequence). CDR3 in amino acids: CASSQYEGLTTEAFF. Here the CDR3 DNA reads TGTGCCAGCAGCCAATATGAGGGTTTGACCACTGAAGCTTTCTTT.

This chain links TRBV10-2 with TRBJ1-1, with a possible D match to TRBD1 (5 bases). This CDR3 has 14 residues. Germline V gives CDR1 WSHSY, CDR2 SAAADI. V was trimmed by 6 bases and J by 2 bases, leaving 13 bases between them. CDR3 nucleotide sequence: TGCGCCAGCAGATCGCCGGGGCATAACACTGAAGCTTTCTTT. Translation gives CASRSPGHNTEAFF.

The rearrangement uses TRBV20-1 and TRBJ2-7; a possible D gene is TRBD2 (6 bases). V was clipped by 6 bases and J by 0 bases, with 15 bases between them. The CDR3 runs to 14 residues. Germline lookup yields CDR1 DFQATT and CDR2 SNEGSKA (reference sequence). CDR3 sequence: CSAVDYQRSYEQYF. The CDR3 DNA is TGCAGTGCAGTGGACTACCAGCGCTCCTACGAGCAGTACTTC.

Many counts were recorded for this clonotype. The chain links TRBV9 to TRBJ2-3, with TRBD2 matching 10 bases. CDR1 is SGDLS and CDR2 is YYNGEE in the germline V gene. The CDR3 is made up of 18 amino acids. Germline trimming cut 3 bases from V and 4 bases from J; bases unmatched to any gene: 14. CDR3 region: CASSGLLAGGGMPDTQYF. The CDR3 nucleotides are TGTGCCAGCAGCGGCCTATTAGCGGGAGGAGGGATGCCAGATACGCAGTATTTT.

In this sample, this clonotype turned up a few times. The chain carries TRBV25-1 and TRBJ1-2; D call uncertain. Germline loops: CDR1 MGHDK, CDR2 SYGVNS. The CDR3 spans 12 residues. Trimming pared 4 bases from V and 5 bases from J, leaving 8 bases between. Here the CDR3 reads CASSGPPYGYTF. Here the CDR3 DNA reads TGTGCCAGCAGTGGGCCGCCTTATGGCTACACCTTC.

This chain uses TRBV5-1 with TRBJ2-1; D remains ambiguous. V shed 2 bases and J shed 4 bases, with 13 bases lying between them. Germline V lookup: CDR1 SGHRS, CDR2 YFSETQ. The CDR3 consists of 15 residues. The CDR3 coding sequence is TGCGCCAGCAGCTTTTACCGGAGACATTACAATGAGCAGTTCTTC. Protein sequence: CASSFYRRHYNEQFF.

At least ten counts were recorded for this clonotype. The rearrangement links TRBV12-3 or TRBV12-4 to TRBJ2-7; D call uncertain. The CDR3 is 13 amino acids. Trimming took 5 bases from V and 3 from J, leaving 11 bases between them. The CDR3 sequence is CASSVTPGYEQYF. CDR3 nucleotide sequence: TGTGCCAGCAGTGTGACACCCGGCTACGAGCAGTACTTC.

This clonotype was seen many times. The chain recombines TRBV12-3 or TRBV12-4 with TRBJ1-5; D gene unclear. V lost 5 bases and J lost 2, with 16 bases in between. The CDR3 is made up of 16 amino acids. The CDR3 protein is CASSVGSVRGNQPQHF. The CDR3 nucleotides are TGTGCCAGCAGTGTTGGATCCGTCCGGGGCAATCAGCCCCAGCATTTT.

This clonotype was observed many times. J is TRBJ1-1 and V is TRBV12-3 or TRBV12-4; perhaps TRBD1 as D (5 bases). The CDR3 covers 17 residues. The V gene lost 4 bases and the J gene lost 1 base, with 19 bases spanning the gap. In DNA, the CDR3 is TGTGCCAGCAGTTCCCTTTTGGACGGGGCGCAGAACACTGAAGCTTTCTTT. Translation gives CASSSLLDGAQNTEAFF.

This clonotype was seen repeatedly, ten times or more. This chain links TRBV29-1 with TRBJ2-2, with D hard to call. This CDR3 spans 13 amino acids. Trimming took 4 bases from V and 6 from J, leaving 12 bases between them. Germline CDR1 and CDR2: SQVTM and ANQGSEA. CDR3 sequence: CSVVTSRPGELFF. CDR3 coding DNA: TGCAGCGTTGTTACATCCAGGCCCGGGGAGCTGTTTTTT.

This clonotype was observed a handful of times. The rearrangement links TRBV5-5 to TRBJ1-1, with D unresolved. V lost 0 bases to trimming and J lost 2 bases, with 8 bases between them. The CDR3 contains 14 residues. The germline CDR1 and CDR2 sequences are SGHKS and YYEKEE (reference sequence). CDR3 region: CASSLDRSNTEAFF. The CDR3 nucleotides read TGTGCCAGCAGCTTGGATAGATCTAACACTGAAGCTTTCTTT.

The sample holds a few counts of this clonotype. The chain employs TRBV20-1 and TRBJ1-1; D gene uncertain. CDR3 length: 12 residues. CDR1 is DFQATT, CDR2 SNEGSKA, per germline (reference sequence). V lost 1 base and J lost 0, with 3 bases in between. CDR3 sequence: CSARVVNTEAFF. CDR3 sequence (DNA): TGCAGTGCTAGAGTCGTGAACACTGAAGCTTTCTTT.

J is TRBJ2-7 and V is TRBV10-1, with 12 bases identical to TRBD2. V lost 2 bases and J lost 6; bases outside the gene matches: 5. The length of the CDR3 is 15 residues. Germline CDR1 is WNHNN and CDR2 is SYGVQD (reference sequence). The CDR3 region is CASSELLAGGFEQYF. As DNA, the CDR3 is TGCGCCAGCAGTGAGCTTCTAGCGGGAGGGTTCGAGCAGTACTTC.

The chain employs TRBV5-1 and TRBJ1-1; weak D call: TRBD1 (6 bases). Germline CDR1 is SGHRS and CDR2 is YFSETQ. CDR3 length equals 15 residues. V was cut by 3 bases and J by 1 base, with 13 bases left in between. The chain's CDR3 is CASSSLLGQNTEAFF. In nucleotides, the CDR3 is TGCGCCAGCAGCTCCTTACTGGGACAGAACACTGAAGCTTTCTTT.

This clonotype was found a few times. V usage is TRBV10-3 and J usage is TRBJ2-7, with TRBD2 identical over 7 bases. J lost 5 bases, V lost 6 bases, and 10 bases had no gene match. There are 14 residues in the CDR3. Germline CDR1 reads ENHRY; CDR2 reads SYGVKD. The CDR3 region has the DNA TGTGCCATCAGGCTAAAGCGGGATAATAACGAGCAGTACTTC. Encoded protein: CAIRLKRDNNEQYF.

The chain combines TRBV7-9 with TRBJ2-1; 14 nucleotides line up with TRBD2. The V gene end was trimmed by 5 bases and the J gene end by 8 bases; junction bases not matched to a gene: 11. The CDR3 is made up of 17 amino acids. The germline V gene encodes CDR1 SEHNR and CDR2 FQNEAQ (reference sequence). In DNA form, the CDR3 reads TGTGCCAGCAGCCCCGGGACTAGCGGGGGCTGGAGCGATGAGCAGTTCTTC. This encodes CASSPGTSGGWSDEQFF.